A single T cell receptor (beta chain) is shown here with its context. Its target antigen remains unknown. No base quality information exists; no much larger clone differs at one position. RNA was extracted using the RNeasy kit, and about 0.45 to 1 ug of the RNA was reverse transcribed with random hexamers. The immunoSEQ multiplex PCR assay, which covers 54 Vbeta and 13 Jbeta segments, was used to amplify TCR beta CDR3 regions. Bias from PCR amplification was corrected by using a synthetic template baseline for primer optimization and for computational correction. Per the source publication's procedure: Only productive sequences were kept, with reads annotated to V, D and J genes according to IMGT and analyzed in immunoSEQ Analyzer. To calculate clonality, Shannon entropy was normalized by log2 of the number of productive unique sequences and then subtracted from one. For each patient and control, public and private clones were evaluated among the 100 most prevalent clones. Clones were defined as Susac-specific if absent from the healthy and MS cohorts, from around 1,000 published viral clones and from other ImmuneACCESS disease sequences. In TCRdb, the public reads were trimmed at Q25 with fastp and aligned with MiXCR, with productive beta chains retained. Rows with one shared CDR3 protein collapse into an entry with the most common genes and DNA. It is TCRdb's table, rather than the study itself, that gives the V and J calls and clone size. This sample comprises under 80,000 distinct CDR3 sequences, less than 95% of them detected only once. The ten top clones hold approximately 0.38% of the sample.

This entry belongs to a study of CD8 T cells in Susac syndrome (dated by TCRdb to the late 2010s). Describing the broader study: Repertoire sequencing was used to test whether CD8+ T cell activation and differentiation in Susac syndrome was antigen driven. Clonality of the CD8+ T cell repertoire was compared between about a dozen healthy donors, about 14 Susac syndrome patients and under 16 multiple sclerosis patients.

The full study reports these points: The number of individuals in the TCR sequencing and HLA analysis was acknowledged as relatively small.

High-throughput TCR beta sequencing profiled peripheral blood CD8+ and CD4+ T cells from healthy donors, Susac syndrome patients and multiple sclerosis patients. The multiple sclerosis controls were treatment-naive patients whose relapsing-remitting disease, either stable or active, fulfilled the revised McDonald criteria. CD8+ TEMRA cells were enriched by FACS, while bulk CD8+ and CD4+ T cells were purified by magnetic negative isolation. Blood was collected in EDTA tubes and processed within 24 hours, with PBMCs isolated through density gradient centrifugation. PBMCs intended for TCR sequencing were frozen in liquid nitrogen and were later thawed in a 37 degrees C water bath. The sorted or isolated CD4+, CD8+ and CD8+ TEMRA cells had a purity of 90% or higher. Based on the germline V gene (reference sequence), the CDR1 and CDR2 sequences are SEHNR and FQNEAQ. Its CDR3 holds 18 amino acids, cysteine through phenylalanine. Only the CDR3 part of the read is kept: 54 bases, read in frame from the first base. V gives up 4 bases and J gives up 0 bases, and the segment between their germline ends measures 16 bases.

The sample taken for sequencing was CD8+ T cells from PBMCs. The rearrangement joined TRBV7-9 to TRBJ2-6; possibly the D gene is TRBD1, per 5 matching bases. This TCR was sampled from a human donor with multiple sclerosis. The encoded CDR3 is CASSSSQGTHSGANVLTF. The nucleotides are TGTGCCAGCAGCTCATCCCAGGGAACCCACTCTGGGGCCAACGTCCTGACTTTC.